Listed here are 28 T cell receptor beta chains from one sample, sequenced in a study of blood T cell repertoires in COVID-19. Here immunoSEQ multiplex PCR was the method, and the copy in TCRdb shows in-frame clones only, minus some. Found here are about 100,000 clones, approximately 80% of them singletons; the top ten hold roughly an eighth. The sequenced material came from peripheral blood. Source of these receptors: a middle-aged man with active or convalescent COVID-19.

The gene calls are TRBV9 and TRBJ2-7; TRBD2 matches at 14 bases. The CDR3 totals 16 residues. CDR1 and CDR2 from the germline V gene are SGDLS and YYNGEE. The ends lost 4 bases at V and 5 bases at J; junction bases unmatched: 8. The DNA for the CDR3 is TGTGCCAGCAGCAGAGGGACTAGCGGGAGATACGACGAGCAGTACTTC. Its translation is CASSRGTSGRYDEQYF.

The gene calls are TRBV6-5 and TRBJ2-1; 8 bases fit TRBD1. Germline trimming cut 4 bases from V and 12 bases from J; bases unmatched to any gene: 5. The CDR3 runs 12 residues. The germline V gene has CDR1 MNHEY and CDR2 SVGAGI. The CDR3: CASSSAGTGQFF. The CDR3 bases are TGTGCCAGCAGTTCCGCCGGGACAGGGCAGTTCTTC.

In the case of this clone: At one of its ends the junction is not consistent with the germline gene, which may arise from a read error. This chain connects TRBV20-1 to TRBJ2-1; 13 bases are a match to TRBD2. Germline V gene lookup returns CDR1 DFQATT and CDR2 SNEGSKA (reference sequence). The CDR3 loop spans 11 amino acids. CDR3 nucleotides: TGCAGTGCCCGGACTAGCGGGAGTTGGATCTTC. Translation: CSARTSGSWIF.

This clone was recorded once. This rearrangement joins TRBV18 to TRBJ1-4; D not resolved. V lost 5 bases to trimming and J lost 4 bases, with 17 bases between them. The length of the CDR3 is 16 residues. The germline CDR1 and CDR2 sequences are KGHSH and LQKENI. DNA for the CDR3: TGTGCCAGCTCAAGACAAGGCAGGATCGTTAATGAAAAACTGTTTTTT. This encodes CASSRQGRIVNEKLFF.

The rearrangement joins TRBV27 to TRBJ1-5, with a possible D match to TRBD1 (5 bases). V lost 5 bases and J 0 bases, leaving 8 bases between the germline ends. The germline CDR1 and CDR2 sequences are MNHEY and SMNVEV (reference sequence). There are 14 residues in the CDR3. Written as DNA, the CDR3 is TGTGCCAGCAGTCCTCAGGGTAGCAATCAGCCCCAGCATTTT. As protein: CASSPQGSNQPQHF.

This clone has only one observation. The CDR3 region is CASIPGGQLDTEAFF. The CDR3 DNA reads as TGTGCCAGTATCCCCGGGGGGCAGTTGGACACTGAAGCTTTCTTT. The V call is TRBV19, the J call TRBJ1-1; possibly TRBD1 for D (6 bases). Trimming shortened V by 7 bases and J by 3 bases, and 18 bases separated the two germline ends. This CDR3 is 15 amino acids long. The germline CDR1 and CDR2 sequences are LNHDA and SQIVND (reference sequence).

The chain couples TRBV30 to TRBJ2-5; 7 bases match TRBD2. The germline CDR1 and CDR2 sequences are GTSNPN and SVGIG (reference sequence). The CDR3 spans 14 residues. V was pared by 2 bases and J by 2 bases, with 5 bases of the junction left unmatched. CDR3 region: CAWSPGTNQETQYF. As DNA, the CDR3 is TGTGCCTGGAGTCCCGGGACTAATCAAGAGACCCAGTACTTC.

The rearrangement links TRBV25-1 to TRBJ2-1; 9 bases are a match to TRBD2. The J segment lost 7 bases and the V segment lost 6 bases, leaving 10 bases of the junction unmatched. Germline V CDR1 and CDR2: MGHDK, SYGVNS. The CDR3 covers 15 residues. The CDR3: CASSAGLASINEQFF. The CDR3, as DNA: TGTGCCAGCAGCGCCGGACTAGCGAGCATTAATGAGCAGTTCTTC.

V is TRBV7-8 and J is TRBJ2-3, with 10 bases lining up with TRBD1. The V gene end was trimmed by 5 bases and the J gene end by 4 bases; junction bases not matched to a gene: 6. The length of the CDR3 is 15 residues. Germline assignment: CDR1 SGHVS and CDR2 FQNEAQ. CDR3 sequence reads: CASSARTGGADTQYF. The CDR3 bases are TGTGCCAGCAGCGCAAGGACAGGGGGTGCAGATACGCAGTATTTT.

This clone was seen at least ten times. The rearrangement joins TRBV30 to TRBJ2-3; 9 nucleotides agree with TRBD2. The germline CDR1 and CDR2 sequences are GTSNPN and SVGIG (reference sequence). The CDR3 has 15 residues. V lost 4 bases to trimming and J lost 0 bases; unmatched junction nucleotides: 5. The DNA of the CDR3 is TGTGCCTGGAACCTAGCGGGGTACAGCACAGATACGCAGTATTTT. Its translation: CAWNLAGYSTDTQYF.

The V and J genes are TRBV5-4 and TRBJ1-1; no definite D call. Germline assignment: CDR1 SGHNT and CDR2 YYREEE (reference sequence). This CDR3 comprises 13 residues. The germline V and J ends were trimmed by 3 bases and 3 bases, with 9 bases remaining between them. The CDR3 sequence: CASSSGGYTEAFF. For the CDR3, the DNA is TGTGCCAGCAGCTCGGGTGGATACACTGAAGCTTTCTTT.

This chain joins TRBV5-1 and TRBJ1-1, with D tentatively TRBD1 (6 bases). V was trimmed by 4 bases and J by 4 bases, leaving 17 bases between them. Germline V gene sequence: CDR1 SGHRS, CDR2 YFSETQ. The length of the CDR3 is 15 residues. The CDR3 protein is CASSPEQGYSTEAFF. The CDR3 bases are TGCGCCAGCAGCCCGGAGCAGGGGTATTCCACTGAAGCTTTCTTT.

The genes are TRBV7-9 and TRBJ2-3, with 11 bases that match TRBD1. Germline V gene sequence: CDR1 SEHNR, CDR2 FQNEAQ (reference sequence). Trimming cost V 4 bases and J 6 bases; bases outside gene matches: 3. There are 14 residues in the CDR3. The CDR3 coding sequence is TGTGCCAGCAGCTCGGGGACAGGGGGTGATACGCAGTATTTT. Translating gives CASSSGTGGDTQYF.

The chain combines TRBV6-1 with TRBJ2-5; tentative D call: TRBD2 (6 bases). The CDR3 has 16 amino acids. CDR1 MNHNS and CDR2 SASEGT come from the germline V gene. V was pared by 3 bases and J by 2 bases, with 16 bases between. CDR3: CASSDGTYTNQETQYF. The CDR3 coding sequence is TGTGCCAGCAGTGACGGGACTTACACAAATCAAGAGACCCAGTACTTC.

V and J are TRBV28 and TRBJ1-1; D perhaps matches TRBD1 (5 bases). CDR3 length: 13 amino acids. The V end lost 5 bases, the J end lost 5 bases, and 12 bases lay between the germline ends. The germline V gene encodes CDR1 MDHEN and CDR2 SYDVKM. CDR3 sequence reads: CASSQFRVTEAFF. The DNA of the CDR3 is TGTGCCAGCAGTCAATTCAGGGTTACTGAAGCTTTCTTT.

The CDR3 region is CASSQGVLAGMTGELFF. The CDR3, as DNA: TGCGCCAGCAGCCAAGGGGTGCTAGCGGGTATGACCGGGGAGCTGTTTTTT. This chain links TRBV4-1 with TRBJ2-2, with 8 bases lining up with TRBD2. This CDR3 is built from 17 residues. The V gene end was trimmed by 1 base and the J gene end by 5 bases; junction bases not matched to a gene: 9. CDR1 is MGHRA and CDR2 is YSYEKL in the germline V gene.

J is TRBJ2-5 and V is TRBV7-2; D gene ambiguous. Germline V gene lookup returns CDR1 SGHTA and CDR2 FQGNSA. V lost 7 bases and J lost 2, with 14 bases in between. The CDR3 contains 14 residues. In DNA form, the CDR3 reads TGTGCCAGCACTCGGCAGGCGATTCAAGAGACCCAGTACTTC. Its translation is CASTRQAIQETQYF.

J is TRBJ1-5 and V is TRBV23-1; D is undetermined. TRBV23-1 is labeled an ORF, and its function is uncertain. The V and J ends lost 8 bases and 7 bases respectively, with 12 bases between them. CDR3 size: 12 residues. In DNA form, the CDR3 reads TGCGCCAGCCGACGGGAGAGACAGCCCCAGCATTTT. The encoded protein is CASRRERQPQHF.

The table lists this clone with a few counts. The rearrangement links TRBV6-6 to TRBJ1-2, with TRBD1 as a possible D gene (5 bases). The germline CDR1 and CDR2 sequences are MNHNY and SVGAGI (reference sequence). Trimming took off 5 bases at V and 1 base at J, with 23 bases between the two ends. The CDR3 loop spans 18 amino acids. CDR3 loop: CASSPGGFKREDNYGYTF. The CDR3 region has the DNA TGTGCCAGCAGTCCCGGGGGGTTTAAAAGGGAAGATAACTATGGCTACACCTTC.

This chain uses TRBV19 with TRBJ1-5; D might be TRBD1 (5 bases). CDR1 is LNHDA and CDR2 is SQIVND in the germline V gene (reference sequence). The CDR3 sequence is 14 residues long. V was cut by 5 bases and J by 0 bases, with 8 bases left in between. The CDR3 reads CASSFQGSNQPQHF. The CDR3 DNA is TGTGCCAGTAGTTTTCAGGGTAGCAATCAGCCCCAGCATTTT. The complete variable domain, with remaining parts taken from reference TRBV19 and TRBJ1-5, reads DGGITQSPKYLFRKEGQNVTLSCEQNLNHDAMYWYRQDPGQGLRLIYYSQIVNDFQKGDIAEGYSVSREKKESFPLTVTSAQKNPTAFYLCASSFQGSNQPQHFGDGTRLSIL.

The genes are TRBV10-3 and TRBJ1-2, with 7 bases that match TRBD1. The CDR3 is made up of 14 amino acids. With V trimmed by 3 bases and J by 8 bases, 9 bases remained unmatched. Germline-derived CDR1 and CDR2 are ENHRY and SYGVKD. The CDR3 bases are TGTGCCATCAGTGACCCCAACAGGGGCCGGGGCTACACCTTC. Translating gives CAISDPNRGRGYTF.

This sequence joins TRBV6-5 and TRBJ2-7; TRBD2 aligns across 9 bases. The CDR3 extends over 15 amino acids. Germline trimming cut 6 bases from V and 0 bases from J; bases unmatched to any gene: 6. CDR1 and CDR2 (germline): MNHEY, SVGAGI. The CDR3 loop is CASSIGLASSYEQYF. The CDR3, as DNA: TGTGCCAGCAGCATCGGACTAGCGAGCTCCTACGAGCAGTACTTC.

This chain connects TRBV30 to TRBJ2-3; TRBD2 matches at 9 bases. This CDR3 comprises 15 residues. Germline assignment: CDR1 GTSNPN and CDR2 SVGIG (reference sequence). J was trimmed by 8 bases and V by 0 bases; bases with no gene match: 9. The DNA for the CDR3 is TGTGCCTGGAGTGTGGCGGGAGGGAGTCGAGGTACGCAGTATTTT. It yields the protein CAWSVAGGSRGTQYF. Using reference TRBV30 and TRBJ2-3 for the parts outside the CDR3, the full variable domain is SQTIHQWPATLVQPVGSPLSLECTVEGTSNPNLYWYRQAAGRGLQLLFYSVGIGQISSEVPQNLSASRPQDRQFILSSKKLLLSDSGFYLCAWSVAGGSRGTQYFGPGTRLTVL.

The chain couples TRBV24-1 to TRBJ2-2, with 8 bases lining up with TRBD2. This CDR3 contains 16 residues. Germline V gives CDR1 KGHDR, CDR2 SFDVKD. V dropped 6 bases and J dropped 1; count of bases not matched to a gene: 6. CDR3 DNA: TGTGCCACCAGTCCGCCGGGAGGGGTGAACACCGGGGAGCTGTTTTTT. This codes for CATSPPGGVNTGELFF.

This rearrangement joins TRBV5-1 to TRBJ2-7, with 9 bases that match TRBD1. Germline-derived CDR1 and CDR2 are SGHRS and YFSETQ. V was clipped by 3 bases and J by 5 bases; unmatched bases: 3. This CDR3 spans 13 amino acids. The CDR3 nucleotides are TGCGCCAGCAGCTCGGACAGGGGCCACGAGCAGTACTTC. Translated: CASSSDRGHEQYF.

The chain recombines TRBV19 with TRBJ2-1; TRBD2 might be the D (6 bases). CDR3 length: 15 residues. V was clipped by 2 bases and J by 7 bases, with 15 bases between them. Germline V CDR1 and CDR2: LNHDA, SQIVND (reference sequence). DNA of the CDR3: TGTGCCAGTAGTATAAGGATAGGGGAGGTGAATGAGCAGTTCTTC. Translated: CASSIRIGEVNEQFF.

The CDR3 spells CASFLPGQGGNEQFF. CDR3 coding DNA: TGTGCCAGCTTTCTTCCGGGACAGGGGGGAAATGAGCAGTTCTTC. The chain combines TRBV6-5 with TRBJ2-1; TRBD1 agrees at 11 bases. The CDR3 sequence is 15 residues long. The V gene end was trimmed by 8 bases and the J gene end by 7 bases; junction bases not matched to a gene: 10. CDR1 is MNHEY, CDR2 SVGAGI, per germline.

The chain links TRBV3-1 (or the pseudogene TRBV3-2) to TRBJ1-5, with 9 bases fitting TRBD1. The ends lost 1 base at V and 7 bases at J; junction bases unmatched: 8. The CDR3 has 16 amino acids. Germline loops: CDR1 LGHDT, CDR2 YNNKEL (reference sequence). CDR3 coding DNA: TGTGCCAGCAGCCAAGCCCCGACAGGGGGTTCCCAGCCCCAGCATTTT. Translating it yields CASSQAPTGGSQPQHF.